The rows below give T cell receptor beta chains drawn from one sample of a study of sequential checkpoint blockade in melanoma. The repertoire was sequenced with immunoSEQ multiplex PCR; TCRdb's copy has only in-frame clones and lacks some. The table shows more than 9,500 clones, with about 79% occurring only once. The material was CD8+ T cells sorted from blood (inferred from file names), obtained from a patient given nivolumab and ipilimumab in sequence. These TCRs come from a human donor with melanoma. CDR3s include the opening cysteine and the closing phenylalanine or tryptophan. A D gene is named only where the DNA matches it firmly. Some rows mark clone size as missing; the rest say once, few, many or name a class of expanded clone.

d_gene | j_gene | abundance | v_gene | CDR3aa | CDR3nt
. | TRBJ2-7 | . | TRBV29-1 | CSVESDSRPYEQYF | TGCAGCGTTGAGTCGGACAGTAGACCCTACGAGCAGTACTTC
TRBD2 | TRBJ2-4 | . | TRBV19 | CASSIASAGGFQNIQYF | TGTGCCAGTAGTATCGCGTCGGCGGGAGGGTTCCAAAACATTCAGTACTTC
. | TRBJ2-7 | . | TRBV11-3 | CASSLAGQYEQYF | TGTGCCAGCAGCTTAGCGGGACAATACGAGCAGTACTTC
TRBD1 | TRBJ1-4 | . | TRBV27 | CASSLIHTGAEKLFF | TGTGCCAGCAGTCTTATCCATACAGGGGCTGAAAAACTGTTTTTT
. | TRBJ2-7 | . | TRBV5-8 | CASSSPLTGYEQYF | TGTGCCAGCAGCTCCCCATTGACAGGCTACGAGCAGTACTTC
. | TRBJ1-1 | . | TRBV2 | CASSEARGNTEAFF | TGTGCCAGCAGTGAAGCCAGGGGTAACACTGAAGCTTTCTTT
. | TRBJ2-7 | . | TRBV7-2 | CASSWEYSYEQYF | TGTGCCAGCAGTTGGGAGTACTCCTACGAGCAGTACTTC
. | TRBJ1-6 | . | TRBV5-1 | CASRAGAGSPLHF | TGCGCCAGCAGGGCGGGCGCCGGCTCACCCCTCCACTTT
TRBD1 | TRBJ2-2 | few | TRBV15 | CATSGTGGITGELFF | TGTGCCACCAGCGGGACAGGGGGCATCACCGGGGAGCTGTTTTTT
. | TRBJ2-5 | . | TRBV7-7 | CASSLRGPGVETQYF | TGTGCTAGCAGCTTACGAGGGCCTGGGGTGGAGACCCAGTACTTC
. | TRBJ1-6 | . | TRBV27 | CASSFSESLGSPLHF | TGTGCCAGCAGTTTTTCTGAAAGCCTAGGTTCACCCCTCCACTTT
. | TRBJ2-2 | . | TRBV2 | CASRGSTHSGELFF | TGTGCCAGCAGGGGCTCGACCCATAGCGGGGAGCTGTTTTTT
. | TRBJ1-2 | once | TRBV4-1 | CASSHQGLIDDGYTF | TGCGCCAGCAGCCACCAAGGACTAATTGATGATGGCTACACCTTC
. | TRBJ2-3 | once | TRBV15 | CATSRDRVSTDTQYF | TGTGCCACCAGCAGAGATCGCGTTAGCACAGATACGCAGTATTTT
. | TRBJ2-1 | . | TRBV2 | CASSQRPNEQFF | TGTGCCAGCAGTCAGCGCCCCAATGAGCAGTTCTTC
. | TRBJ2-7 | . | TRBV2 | CASSDRGSAHYEQYF | TGTGCCAGCAGTGACAGGGGTAGCGCCCACTACGAGCAGTACTTC
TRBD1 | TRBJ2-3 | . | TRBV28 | CASGTPGQGTDTQYF | TGTGCCAGCGGAACCCCGGGACAGGGCACAGATACGCAGTATTTT
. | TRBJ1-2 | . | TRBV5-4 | CASSEDSNYGYTF | TGTGCCAGCAGTGAGGACAGTAACTATGGCTACACCTTC
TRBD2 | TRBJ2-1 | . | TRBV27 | CASRVAGGPNEQFF | TGTGCCAGCAGAGTAGCGGGAGGGCCCAATGAGCAGTTCTTC
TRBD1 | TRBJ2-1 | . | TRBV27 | CASSSTGGGDEQFF | TGTGCCAGCAGCTCGACAGGGGGCGGGGATGAGCAGTTCTTC
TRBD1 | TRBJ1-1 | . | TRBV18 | CASSTWDRDPPRAFF | TGTGCCAGCTCAACATGGGACAGGGACCCTCCGAGGGCTTTCTTT
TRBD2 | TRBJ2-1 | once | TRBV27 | CASSYTSGSFHEQFF | TGTGCCAGCAGTTACACTAGCGGGAGTTTCCATGAGCAGTTCTTC
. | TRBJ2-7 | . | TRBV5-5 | CASSLEERTWDEQYF | TGTGCCAGCAGCTTGGAAGAGCGGACTTGGGACGAGCAGTACTTC
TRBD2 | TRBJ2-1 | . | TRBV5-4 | CASSGGTSSNEQFF | TGTGCCAGCAGCGGGGGGACTAGTTCGAATGAGCAGTTCTTC
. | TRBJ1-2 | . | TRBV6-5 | CASSYFDRSTYTF | TGTGCCAGCAGTTACTTCGACAGGTCCACTTACACCTTC
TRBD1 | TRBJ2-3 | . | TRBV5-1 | CASSPGQSTDTQYF | TGCGCCAGCAGCCCGGGACAGAGCACGGATACGCAGTATTTT
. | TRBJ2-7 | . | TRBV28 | CASSPRLGFSEQYF | TGTGCCAGCAGTCCTCGACTAGGCTTCAGCGAGCAGTACTTC
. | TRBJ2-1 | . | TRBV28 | CASSWEGGNEQFF | TGTGCCAGCAGTTGGGAAGGGGGAAATGAGCAGTTCTTC
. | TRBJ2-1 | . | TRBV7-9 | CASSSPGGGIYNEQFF | TGTGCCAGCAGCTCCCCCGGCGGGGGCATTTACAATGAGCAGTTCTTC
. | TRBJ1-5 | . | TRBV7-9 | CASSLDHQGIQPQHF | TGTGCCAGCAGCTTAGATCACCAGGGGATCCAGCCCCAGCATTTT
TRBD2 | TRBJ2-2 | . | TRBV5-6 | CASSLEGGGNTGELFF | TGTGCCAGCAGCTTGGAGGGCGGGGGGAACACCGGGGAGCTGTTTTTT
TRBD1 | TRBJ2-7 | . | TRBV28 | CASSPMGQPIYEQYF | TGTGCCAGCAGTCCCATGGGACAGCCAATCTACGAGCAGTACTTC
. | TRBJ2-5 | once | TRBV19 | CASSIPGQETQYF | TGTGCCAGTAGTATACCCGGCCAAGAGACCCAGTACTTC
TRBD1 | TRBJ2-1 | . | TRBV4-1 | CASSPNRGYNEQFF | TGCGCCAGCAGCCCAAACAGGGGTTACAATGAGCAGTTCTTC
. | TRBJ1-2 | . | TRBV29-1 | CSVPRGRENYGYTF | TGCAGCGTCCCCCGGGGAAGGGAGAACTATGGCTACACCTTC
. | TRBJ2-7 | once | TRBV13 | CASSLGFWTDYEQYF | TGTGCCAGCAGCTTAGGCTTTTGGACAGACTACGAGCAGTACTTC
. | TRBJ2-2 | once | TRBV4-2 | CASSQRGTEGAGTGELFF | TGTGCCAGCAGCCAACGCGGGACTGAGGGGGCGGGGACCGGGGAGCTGTTTTTT
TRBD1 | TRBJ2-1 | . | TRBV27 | CASSLDRALYNEQFF | TGTGCCAGCAGTTTAGACAGGGCTCTTTACAATGAGCAGTTCTTC
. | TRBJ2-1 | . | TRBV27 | CASSPGHRYNEQFF | TGTGCCAGCAGCCCGGGACACCGGTACAATGAGCAGTTCTTC
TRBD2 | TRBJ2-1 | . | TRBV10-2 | CASSLAGTNEQFF | TGCGCCAGCAGCCTAGCGGGCACCAATGAGCAGTTCTTC
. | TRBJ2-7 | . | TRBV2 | CASISGGHYEQYF | TGTGCCAGCATCTCCGGGGGGCACTACGAGCAGTACTTC
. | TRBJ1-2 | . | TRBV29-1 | CSVEEGGPGYTF | TGCAGCGTTGAAGAAGGCGGTCCTGGCTACACCTTC
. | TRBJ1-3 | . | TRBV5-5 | CASSKVGQLAFGNTIYF | TGTGCCAGCAGCAAAGTCGGACAGCTCGCCTTTGGAAACACCATATATTTT
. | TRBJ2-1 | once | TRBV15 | CATREPAGNNEQFF | TGTGCCACCAGAGAGCCGGCGGGGAATAATGAGCAGTTCTTC
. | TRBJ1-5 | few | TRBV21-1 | CARHRIHSNQPQHF | TGTGCCAGACACAGGATACATAGCAATCAGCCCCAGCATTTT
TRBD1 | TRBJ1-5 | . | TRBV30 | CAWSPGQEGQPQHF | TGTGCCTGGAGCCCCGGACAGGAGGGACAGCCCCAGCATTTT
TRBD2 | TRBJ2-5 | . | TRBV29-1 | CSVGETSGIQETQYF | TGCAGCGTTGGAGAGACTAGCGGGATCCAAGAGACCCAGTACTTC
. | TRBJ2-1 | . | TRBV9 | CASSVDSSYNEQFF | TGTGCCAGCAGCGTAGACAGCTCCTACAATGAGCAGTTCTTC
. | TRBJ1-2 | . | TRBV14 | CASSQDEGGNYGYTF | TGTGCCAGCAGCCAAGATGAAGGGGGAAACTATGGCTACACCTTC
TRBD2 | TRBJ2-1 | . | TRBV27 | CASSLGGGVNEQFF | TGTGCCAGCAGTTTAGGGGGGGGTGTTAATGAGCAGTTCTTC
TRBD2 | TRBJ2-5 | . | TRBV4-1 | CASSQGGGTYQETQYF | TGCGCCAGCAGCCAAGGGGGGGGAACGTACCAAGAGACCCAGTACTTC
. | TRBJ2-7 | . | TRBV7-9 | CASSPLGPPEQYF | TGTGCCAGCAGCCCCTTGGGCCCCCCAGAACAGTACTTC
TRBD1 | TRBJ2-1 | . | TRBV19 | CASSTGTGVDNEQFF | TGTGCCAGTAGCACCGGGACAGGGGTTGACAATGAGCAGTTCTTC
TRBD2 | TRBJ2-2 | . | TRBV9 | CASSVDASGSYTGELFF | TGTGCCAGCAGCGTAGATGCTAGCGGGAGCTACACCGGGGAGCTGTTTTTT